Sequencing of this T cell receptor beta chain was carried out in a study of blood T cell repertoires in COVID-19. On the study more broadly: COVID-19 samples, acute and convalescent, were from the United States, Italy and Spain. PBMCs, B-cell-depleted T cells, or T cells provided the cDNA or gDNA that made up the material.

In this sample, this clone turned up once. In the authors' workflow: Using reference gene primer amplification, nucleated cell counts were estimated. Assay used: immunoSEQ multiplex PCR; TCRdb lists only in-frame clones, some missing. The V and J calls and the clone size are those of that table, but D and trimming were determined from the DNA. The sample consists of 50,000 to 65,000 clones, approximately 85% of them appearing once. Sequenced input: peripheral blood. The TCR comes from a human donor in a cohort sampled during active COVID-19.

This CDR3 reads CASSDFPGGSGYTF. CDR3 nucleotide sequence: TGCGCCAGCAGTGATTTCCCAGGGGGTAGTGGCTACACCTTC. This chain joins TRBV10-1 and TRBJ1-2, with 7 bases aligning to TRBD1. V shed 3 bases, J shed 7 bases, and the junction held 8 bases outside the gene matches. This CDR3 spans 14 amino acids. Germline V gives CDR1 WNHNN, CDR2 SYGVQD (reference sequence).